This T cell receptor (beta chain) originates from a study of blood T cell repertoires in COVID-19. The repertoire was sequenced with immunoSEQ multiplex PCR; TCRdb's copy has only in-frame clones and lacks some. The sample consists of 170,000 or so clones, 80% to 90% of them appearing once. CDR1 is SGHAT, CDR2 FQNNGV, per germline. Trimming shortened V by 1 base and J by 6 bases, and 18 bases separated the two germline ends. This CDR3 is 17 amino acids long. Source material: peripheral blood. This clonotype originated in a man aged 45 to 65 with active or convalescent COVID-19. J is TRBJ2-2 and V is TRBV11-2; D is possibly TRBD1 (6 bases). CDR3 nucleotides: TGTGCCAGCAGCTTAGGGTCGGGTAGGGGGATCCCCGGGGAGCTGTTTTTT. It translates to CASSLGSGRGIPGELFF.